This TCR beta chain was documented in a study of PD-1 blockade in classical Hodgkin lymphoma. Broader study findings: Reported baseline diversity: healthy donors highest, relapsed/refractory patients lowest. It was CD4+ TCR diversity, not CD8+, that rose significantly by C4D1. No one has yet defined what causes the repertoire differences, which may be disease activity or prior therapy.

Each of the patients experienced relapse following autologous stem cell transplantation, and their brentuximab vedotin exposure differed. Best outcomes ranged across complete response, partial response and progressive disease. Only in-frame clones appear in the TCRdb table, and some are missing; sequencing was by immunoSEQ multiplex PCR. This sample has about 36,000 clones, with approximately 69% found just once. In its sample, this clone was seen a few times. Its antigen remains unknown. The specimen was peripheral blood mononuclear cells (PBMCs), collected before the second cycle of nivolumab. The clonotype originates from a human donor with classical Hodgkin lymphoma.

This CDR3 reads CASSLVPGQGDSYNEQFF. The CDR3 DNA reads TGTGCCAGCAGCTTAGTTCCAGGACAGGGAGATTCCTACAATGAGCAGTTCTTC. The rearrangement uses TRBV7-9 and TRBJ2-1, with 8 bases matching TRBD1. J gave up 1 base and V 1 base, and 9 bases lay outside the gene matches. CDR1 is SEHNR, CDR2 FQNEAQ, per germline (reference sequence). The CDR3 sequence is 18 residues long.